Listed below are T cell receptor beta chains from one sample, sequenced in a study of response to subunit inactivated influenza vaccine. TCRdb re-called the RT-PCR reads through MiXCR, storing one row per CDR3 protein. The table has approximately 700,000 distinct CDR3 sequences, around 14% seen once; the top ten hold 6% to 8%. Material: PBMCs from blood, obtained 14 to 15 days before vaccination. These receptors were obtained from a man in his fifties or sixties who received an inactivated influenza vaccine. CDR3s include the opening cysteine and the closing phenylalanine or tryptophan. The order of the fields is clone size, J gene, V gene, D gene, CDR3 length, CDR3 DNA, CDR3 protein. D genes are given only for firm matches. The size field is filled for only some rows; it gives once, few, many or a size class.

many | TRBJ1-5 | TRBV20-1 | . | 14 | TGCAGTGCCGGGAACAACCACCCCAATCAGCCCCAGCATTTT | CSAGNNHPNQPQHF
few | TRBJ2-7 | TRBV15 | . | 13 | TGTGCCACCAGGGGCGTTCAGGGGCACGAGCAGTACTTC | CATRGVQGHEQYF
few | TRBJ1-1 | TRBV20-1 | . | 13 | TGCAGTGCTAGCAACTCTATGAACACTGAAGCTTTCTTT | CSASNSMNTEAFF
. | TRBJ2-5 | TRBV9 | . | 12 | TGTGCCAGCAGCGGTTCCGGGAAGACCCAGTACTTC | CASSGSGKTQYF
. | TRBJ2-1 | TRBV30 | . | 14 | TGTGCCTGGAGTGTTTGGACAGACTACAATGAGCAGTTCTTC | CAWSVWTDYNEQFF
few | TRBJ1-5 | TRBV20-1 | . | 12 | TGCAGTGCTTCGGACGGAAATCAGCCCCAGCATTTT | CSASDGNQPQHF
few | TRBJ2-3 | TRBV5-1 | TRBD2 | 16 | TGCGCCAGCAGCTTCAGTGGAAGCGGGAGCGCAGATACGCAGTATTTT | CASSFSGSGSADTQYF
few | TRBJ2-4 | TRBV20-1 | . | 15 | TGCAGTGCTAATCCGGCAACCCTAGCCAAAAACATTCAGTACTTC | CSANPATLAKNIQYF
. | TRBJ1-1 | TRBV19 | . | 14 | TGTGCCAGTAGTCAAAGGACAGCTAAAGATAAAGCTTTCTTT | CASSQRTAKDKAFF
many | TRBJ1-1 | TRBV12-3/TRBV12-4 | . | 12 | TGTGCCAGCAGTTTAGTGCGGGCTGAAGCTTTCTTT | CASSLVRAEAFF
. | TRBJ2-4 | TRBV23-1 | TRBD1 | 19 | TGCGCCAGCAGTCCGGGACAGCGGTCCTTTCCGCTAGCCAAAAACATTCAGTACTTC | CASSPGQRSFPLAKNIQYF
. | TRBJ2-1 | TRBV4-3 | . | 15 | TGCGCCAGCAGCAAGGCGGGGCACTCCTACAATGAGCAGTTCTTC | CASSKAGHSYNEQFF
. | TRBJ2-7 | TRBV6-1 | . | 15 | TGTGCCAGCAGTGAAGATAGGCAGGGGTTTTACGAGCAGTACTTC | CASSEDRQGFYEQYF
few | TRBJ2-1 | TRBV5-1 | . | 16 | TGCGCCAGCAGCTTGGAAGCAAGGCAGGTGTACAATGAGCAGTTCTTC | CASSLEARQVYNEQFF
many | TRBJ1-5 | TRBV12-3/TRBV12-4 | . | 14 | TGTGCCAGCAGTTTATTACAGAGCAATCAGCCCCAGCATTTT | CASSLLQSNQPQHF
few | TRBJ2-5 | TRBV5-5 | . | 16 | TGTGCCAGCAGCTTGACCACGGGCGAGGCTTGGGAGACCCAGTACTTC | CASSLTTGEAWETQYF
few | TRBJ1-6 | TRBV5-1 | . | 14 | TGCGCCAGCAGCTTGGGACAGGTTGATTCACCCCTCCACTTT | CASSLGQVDSPLHF
few | TRBJ1-1 | TRBV4-1 | . | 11 | TGCGCCAGCAGCCAACTCGGCGGTGCTTTCTTT | CASSQLGGAFF
. | TRBJ2-1 | TRBV4-1 | . | 14 | TGCGCCAGCAGCCAAGACCCTATAGTCGGCTTCAAGTTCTTC | CASSQDPIVGFKFF
few | TRBJ1-5 | TRBV7-9 | . | 13 | TGTGCCAGCAGCGAGACTCGCAATCAGCCCCAGCATTTT | CASSETRNQPQHF
few | TRBJ1-1 | TRBV12-3/TRBV12-4 | TRBD1 | 17 | TGTGCCAGCAGTTTAGACACAACAGGACAGGGAGGCACTGAAGCTTTCTTT | CASSLDTTGQGGTEAFF
once | TRBJ1-5 | TRBV7-2 | TRBD1 | 11 | TGTGCCAGCAGCCCCGGACAGGGGCAGCATTTT | CASSPGQGQHF
few | TRBJ2-7 | TRBV6-1 | TRBD2 | 14 | TGTGCCAGCAGTAGCGGGGGGGGCGCCTACGAGCAGTACTTC | CASSSGGGAYEQYF
. | TRBJ2-3 | TRBV24-1 | TRBD1 | 16 | TGTGCCACCAGTGAGAGAGGGACAGCAAACACAGATACGCAGTATTTT | CATSERGTANTDTQYF
many | TRBJ1-4 | TRBV28 | TRBD1 | 16 | TGTGCCAGCAGAAAAGACAGGGGCTCTGGTAATGAAAAACTGTTTTTT | CASRKDRGSGNEKLFF
few | TRBJ2-1 | TRBV9 | TRBD2 | 16 | TGTGCCAGCAGCGTAAGGACTAGCGGGAGGGACAATGAGCAGTTCTTC | CASSVRTSGRDNEQFF
few | TRBJ1-2 | TRBV6-1 | . | 13 | TGTGCCAGCTCCGCGGGGTCTAACTATGGCTACACCTTC | CASSAGSNYGYTF
. | TRBJ2-3 | TRBV11-1 | . | 15 | TGTGCCAGTTGCCTTGGGCTAGCTCACACAGATACGCAGTATTTT | CASCLGLAHTDTQYF
. | TRBJ2-5 | TRBV28 | TRBD2 | 14 | TGTACCGTAGCCCGAGCGGGGGGGCAGGAGACCCAGTACTTC | CTVARAGGQETQYF
once | TRBJ2-7 | TRBV11-2 | TRBD2 | 18 | TGTGCCAGCAGCCGGGGACTAGCGGGTCCACAAGGGGCCTACGAGCAGTACTTC | CASSRGLAGPQGAYEQYF
few | TRBJ1-2 | TRBV6-1 | . | 13 | TGTGCCAGCAGTGTAGACAGGAGGAATGGCTACACCTTC | CASSVDRRNGYTF
many | TRBJ2-1 | TRBV12-3/TRBV12-4 | TRBD2 | 15 | TGTGCCAGCAGGCTAGCGGGGGGGGAAAGCAATGAGCAGTTCTTC | CASRLAGGESNEQFF
. | TRBJ2-1 | TRBV7-9 | TRBD2 | 16 | TGTGCCAGCAGTAGAAAAGCGGGGGCCCCCTACAATGAGCAGTTCTTC | CASSRKAGAPYNEQFF
. | TRBJ2-7 | TRBV29-1 | . | 12 | TGCAGCGTTGAAGATTTGGGGAACGAGCAGTACTTC | CSVEDLGNEQYF
. | TRBJ2-6 | TRBV11-2 | . | 16 | TGTGCCAGCAGCCAGAATAGGGGTCCTGGGGCCAACGTCCTGACTTTC | CASSQNRGPGANVLTF
. | TRBJ2-7 | TRBV6-2/TRBV6-3 | . | 12 | TGTGCCAGCAGGACACCGACCTACGAGCAGTACTTC | CASRTPTYEQYF
many | TRBJ2-7 | TRBV7-2 | . | 13 | TGTGCCAGCAGCCCTGTACAGTACTACGAGCAGTACTTC | CASSPVQYYEQYF
few | TRBJ1-1 | TRBV18 | . | 11 | TGTGCCAGCTCACCAGGGACTTCAGCTTTCTTT | CASSPGTSAFF
. | TRBJ1-6 | TRBV5-1 | . | 13 | TGCGCCAGCAGCGGGGGCTGGGATTCACCCCTCCACTTT | CASSGGWDSPLHF
. | TRBJ2-2 | TRBV30 | TRBD1 | 13 | TGTGCCTGGAGAGCCCAGGGGGCCGGGGAGCTGTTTTTT | CAWRAQGAGELFF
many | TRBJ2-7 | TRBV7-9 | . | 14 | TGTGCCAGCAGTGAAGGACAGCTATCCTACGAGCAGTACTTC | CASSEGQLSYEQYF
few | TRBJ2-1 | TRBV29-1 | TRBD2 | 15 | TGCAGCGTTACTAGCGGGATGGCTGCCTACAATGAGCAGTTCTTC | CSVTSGMAAYNEQFF
many | TRBJ2-5 | TRBV2 | . | 13 | TGTGCCAGCAGTGGGGGTTCCCAAGAGACCCAGTACTTC | CASSGGSQETQYF
. | TRBJ2-4 | TRBV4-3 | . | 16 | TGCGCCAGCAGCCAAAATATCGACCTAGCCAAAAACATTCAGTACTTC | CASSQNIDLAKNIQYF
many | TRBJ2-3 | TRBV5-5 | TRBD1 | 17 | TGTGCCAGCAGCTTGGCAGCCGGGACAGGGGCGGCAGATACGCAGTATTTT | CASSLAAGTGAADTQYF
. | TRBJ1-6 | TRBV7-2 | TRBD1 | 16 | TGTGCCAGCAGCTCGCCCGGACAGGGCGGTGATTCACCCCTCCACTTT | CASSSPGQGGDSPLHF
. | TRBJ1-4 | TRBV9 | TRBD1 | 15 | TGTGCCAGCAGCCCTCAGGGGGCGCGACATGAAAAACTGTTTTTT | CASSPQGARHEKLFF
many | TRBJ1-3 | TRBV6-5 | . | 16 | TGTGCCAGCAGTTACTCCGGGTTACACTCTGGAAACACCATATATTTT | CASSYSGLHSGNTIYF
. | TRBJ2-7 | TRBV6-2/TRBV6-3 | TRBD2 | 13 | TGTGCCAGCAGACTAGCGGGATTCTACGAGCAGTACTTC | CASRLAGFYEQYF
few | TRBJ2-1 | TRBV5-1 | TRBD2 | 12 | TGCGCCAGCAGCAAGACTAGCGGAGAGCAGTTCTTC | CASSKTSGEQFF
few | TRBJ1-3 | TRBV2 | . | 15 | TGTGCCAGCAGTGAAGCGTCGGGGTCTGGAAACACCATATATTTT | CASSEASGSGNTIYF
few | TRBJ2-5 | TRBV7-9 | . | 14 | TGTGCCAGCCGCGGCCGGGACTTGAAAGAGACCCAGTACTTC | CASRGRDLKETQYF
few | TRBJ2-2 | TRBV4-2 | . | 17 | TGTGCCAGCAGCCAAAATTCCGGGACCAGGAACACCGGGGAGCTGTTTTTT | CASSQNSGTRNTGELFF
few | TRBJ2-2 | TRBV4-3 | . | 15 | TGCGCCAGCAGCCAAGGAGGGCGCGACACCGGGGAGCTGTTTTTT | CASSQGGRDTGELFF